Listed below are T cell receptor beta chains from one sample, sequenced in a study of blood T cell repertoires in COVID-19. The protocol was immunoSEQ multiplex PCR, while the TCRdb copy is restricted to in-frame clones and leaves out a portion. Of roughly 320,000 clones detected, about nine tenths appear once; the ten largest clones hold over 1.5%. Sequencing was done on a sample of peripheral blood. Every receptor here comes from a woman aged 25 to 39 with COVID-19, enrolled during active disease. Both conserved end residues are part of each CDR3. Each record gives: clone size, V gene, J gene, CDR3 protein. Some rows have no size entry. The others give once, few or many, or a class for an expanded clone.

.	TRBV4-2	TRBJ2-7	CASSQRSGGPAYEQYF
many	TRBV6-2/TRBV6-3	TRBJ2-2	CASSPDGEVGELFF
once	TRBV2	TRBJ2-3	CASFLQEGRTPHTDTQYF
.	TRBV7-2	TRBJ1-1	CASSWKQGEAAFF
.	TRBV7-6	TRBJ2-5	CASSRLSASKETQYF
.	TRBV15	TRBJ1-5	CATSRDRSKDQPQHF
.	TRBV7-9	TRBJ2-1	CASSLAAGGYKEQFF
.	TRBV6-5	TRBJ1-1	CASSSTGGNTEAFF
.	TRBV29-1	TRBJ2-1	CSGSNSDNEQFF
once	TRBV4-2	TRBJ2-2	CASTPTSANTGELFF
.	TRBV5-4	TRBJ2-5	CASSPRLAGGKTQYF
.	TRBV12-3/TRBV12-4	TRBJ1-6	CASYRDSNSPLHF
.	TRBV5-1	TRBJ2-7	CASSFGKSYEQYF